The 13 T cell receptor beta chains listed next were all sequenced from one sample in a study of T cell repertoires in cytomegalovirus infection. TCRdb re-analysed the reads in MiXCR, keeping a single row per CDR3 protein. The sample yields 200,000 to 250,000 distinct CDR3 sequences, roughly 22% seen once. Material: CD8+ T cells from PBMCs. The source of these receptors is a human donor in good health (CMV status not recorded). Some clones in this sample may be carry-over from other donors' samples.

This clonotype was counted at least ten times. The V gene is TRBV7-2, the J gene TRBJ2-7; D uncertain. The CDR3 contains 13 residues. Germline V gives CDR1 SGHTA, CDR2 FQGNSA. V was cut by 0 bases and J by 2 bases, with 5 bases left in between. DNA for the CDR3: TGTGCCAGCAGCTTAGCCCTTACCTACGAGCAGTACTTC. The encoded protein is CASSLALTYEQYF.

This clonotype has just a few counts. The chain couples TRBV5-4 to TRBJ2-1; D remains unclear. There are 16 residues in the CDR3. Germline V gene lookup returns CDR1 SGHNT and CDR2 YYREEE (reference sequence). Trimming took 0 bases from V and 3 from J, leaving 13 bases between them. DNA of the CDR3: TGTGCCAGCAGCTTGGATAGGGCAGCCCTCTACAATGAGCAGTTCTTC. It is translated as CASSLDRAALYNEQFF.

There are many counts of this clonotype. The chain uses TRBV7-9 and TRBJ2-2, with TRBD1 as a possible D gene (6 bases). The germline V gene has CDR1 SEHNR and CDR2 FQNEAQ (reference sequence). The V gene lost 3 bases and the J gene lost 4 bases, with 12 bases spanning the gap. This CDR3 comprises 15 residues. CDR3 coding DNA: TGTGCCAGCAGCTTGGGACACCCGGGCACCGGGGAGCTGTTTTTT. Protein: CASSLGHPGTGELFF.

The chain recombines TRBV5-1 with TRBJ1-1, with no clear D. The V and J ends lost 10 bases and 1 base respectively, with 23 bases between them. Germline CDR1 SGHRS, CDR2 YFSETQ. CDR3 size: 16 residues. CDR3 sequence (DNA): TGCGCCTCAAGGTTGCGGTCTTCCAGCTCGAACACTGAAGCTTTCTTT. Protein sequence: CASRLRSSSSNTEAFF.

The J gene is TRBJ2-1, the V gene TRBV29-1, with 7 bases matching TRBD1. With 7 bases clipped from V and 8 bases from J, the junction kept 8 bases outside the gene matches. The CDR3 has 12 residues. Per germline, CDR1 SQVTM and CDR2 ANQGSEA. CDR3 nucleotide sequence: TGCAGCGCCCTGACAGGGAGTGATGAGCAGTTCTTC. The encoded protein is CSALTGSDEQFF.

The CDR3 sequence is CAISLDGFYGYTF. CDR3 DNA sequence: TGTGCCATCAGTCTGGACGGTTTCTATGGCTACACCTTC. The V call is TRBV10-3, the J call TRBJ1-2; no clear D. Per the germline V gene, CDR1 is ENHRY and CDR2 is SYGVKD. Trimming shortened V by 5 bases and J by 4 bases, and 11 bases separated the two germline ends. CDR3 length equals 13 residues.

The rearrangement links TRBV3-1 to TRBJ2-7, with 9 positions matching TRBD1. CDR1 and CDR2 from the germline V gene are LGHDT and YNNKEL (reference sequence). V shed 4 bases, J shed 6 bases, and the junction held 7 bases outside the gene matches. This CDR3 region has 14 residues. Written as DNA, the CDR3 is TGTGCCAGCAGCCCAGGGACAGGGCTCTTCGAGCAGTACTTC. It specifies CASSPGTGLFEQYF.

The V gene is TRBV12-3 or TRBV12-4, the J gene TRBJ1-4; no firm D call. V was pared by 2 bases and J by 7 bases, with 11 bases between. This CDR3 spans 14 amino acids. The CDR3 sequence is CASSLTRRVEKLFF. DNA for the CDR3: TGTGCCAGCAGTTTAACGCGACGGGTTGAAAAACTGTTTTTT.

The chain links TRBV29-1 to TRBJ2-7; possibly TRBD1 or TRBD2 for D (5 bases each). Germline CDR1 SQVTM, CDR2 ANQGSEA. The V and J ends lost 0 bases and 2 bases respectively, with 14 bases between them. The CDR3 is 15 amino acids. This CDR3 reads CSVEEQGQRTYEQYF. The CDR3 bases are TGCAGCGTTGAAGAGCAGGGTCAGCGGACCTACGAGCAGTACTTC.

This clonotype was found many times. This chain links TRBV7-2 with TRBJ2-2; D call uncertain. The CDR3 contains 12 residues. V shed 3 bases and J shed 8 bases, with 7 bases lying between them. Germline CDR1 SGHTA, CDR2 FQGNSA. The chain's CDR3 is CASSFLGGELFF. CDR3 in DNA: TGTGCCAGCAGCTTCCTTGGGGGGGAGCTGTTTTTT.

This chain connects TRBV5-6 to TRBJ1-1; no reliable D call. V gave up 2 bases and J gave up 5 bases, with 10 bases separating them. CDR1 SGHDT and CDR2 YYEEEE come from the germline V gene. This CDR3 spans 13 amino acids. As DNA, the CDR3 is TGTGCCAGCAGCTTTGCGGGGTTTACTGAAGCTTTCTTT. Translating it yields CASSFAGFTEAFF.

V gene TRBV4-1 combines with J gene TRBJ2-7; D may match TRBD1 or TRBD2 (5 bases each). This CDR3 contains 14 residues. Per germline, CDR1 MGHRA and CDR2 YSYEKL. Between the trimmed V and J ends, which lost 4 bases and 5 bases, there was a span of 15 bases. The CDR3 DNA is TGCGCCAGCAGCCGAGAACTGGGGGAGAACGAGCAGTACTTC. Its protein is CASSRELGENEQYF.

The chain recombines TRBV4-1 with TRBJ2-3; D is uncertain. The CDR3 contains 14 residues. CDR1 MGHRA and CDR2 YSYEKL come from the germline V gene. Trimming removed 0 bases from V and 6 bases from J, with 10 bases in between. The CDR3 bases are TGCGCCAGCAGCCAAGAAGCTCTTTCGGATACGCAGTATTTT. This sequence encodes CASSQEALSDTQYF.